This T cell receptor (beta chain) derives from a study of human T cells and chemical hapten exposure. Across the whole study: TCR yields per sample varied mostly from small pooled library volume differences. Whole-study findings and limits: Expanded TCR counts at PT1 went up together with patch test score, a positive correlation. TCRs at a frequency above 1 in 1000 stayed unchanged with DPC sensitization.

In this sample, this clonotype turned up many times. Its antigen is still unknown. The CDR3 totals 15 residues. Trimming at V came to 3 bases and at J to 0 bases, leaving 5 bases not matched to a gene. Germline-derived CDR1 and CDR2 are DFQATT and SNEGSKA (reference sequence). TCRdb redid the calling of the RACE reads with MiXCR, one entry per CDR3 protein. The sample lists some 82,000 distinct CDR3 sequences; around 7% were seen once. Indicated time point: patch test 2, 6 weeks after DPC sensitization. Treatment: therapeutic diphenylcyclopropenone sensitization with weekly scalp DPC. This receptor was identified in a young woman with alopecia areata. Some clones in this sample may be carry-over from other donors' samples. The material sequenced was whole blood, taken in connection with sensitization to the hapten diphenylcyclopropenone (DPC). The chain recombines TRBV20-1 with TRBJ2-1; the match to TRBD2 covers 7 bases. The CDR3 sequence: CSARGGGSSYNEQFF. In nucleotides, the CDR3 is TGCAGTGCTAGGGGTGGCGGGAGCTCCTACAATGAGCAGTTCTTC.